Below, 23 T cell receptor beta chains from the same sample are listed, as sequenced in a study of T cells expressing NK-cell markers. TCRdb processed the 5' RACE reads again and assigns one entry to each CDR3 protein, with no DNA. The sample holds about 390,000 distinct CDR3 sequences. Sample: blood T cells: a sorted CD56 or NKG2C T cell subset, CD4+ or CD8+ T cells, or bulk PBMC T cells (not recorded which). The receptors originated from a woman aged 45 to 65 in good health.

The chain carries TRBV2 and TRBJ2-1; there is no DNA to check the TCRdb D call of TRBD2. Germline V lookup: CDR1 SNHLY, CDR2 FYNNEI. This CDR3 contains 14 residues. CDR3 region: CASSVLAAYNEQFF.

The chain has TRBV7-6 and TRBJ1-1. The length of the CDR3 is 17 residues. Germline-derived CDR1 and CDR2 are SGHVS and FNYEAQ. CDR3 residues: CASSLAPSGGPNTEAFF.

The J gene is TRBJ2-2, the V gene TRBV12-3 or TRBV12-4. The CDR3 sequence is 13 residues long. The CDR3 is CASSLQTGGELFF.

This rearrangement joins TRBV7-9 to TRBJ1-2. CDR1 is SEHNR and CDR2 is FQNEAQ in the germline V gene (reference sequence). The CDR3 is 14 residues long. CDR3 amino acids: CASSPPGRHHGYTF.

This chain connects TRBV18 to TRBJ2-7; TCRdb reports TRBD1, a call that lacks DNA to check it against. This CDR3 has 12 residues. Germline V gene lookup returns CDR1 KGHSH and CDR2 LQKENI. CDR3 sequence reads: CASRDRVYEQYF.

The CDR3 protein is CASSRMRTSGVLSTGELFF. The chain has TRBV27 and TRBJ2-2; TCRdb lists TRBD2, though no DNA is available to test this call. Germline V lookup: CDR1 MNHEY, CDR2 SMNVEV (reference sequence). The CDR3 loop spans 19 amino acids.

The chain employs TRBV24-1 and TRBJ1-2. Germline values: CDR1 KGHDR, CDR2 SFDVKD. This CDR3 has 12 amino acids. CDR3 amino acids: CATTDGNYGYTF.

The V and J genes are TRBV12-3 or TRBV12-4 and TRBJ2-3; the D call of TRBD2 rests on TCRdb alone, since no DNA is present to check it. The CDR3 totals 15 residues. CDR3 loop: CASSWWGLASDTQYF.

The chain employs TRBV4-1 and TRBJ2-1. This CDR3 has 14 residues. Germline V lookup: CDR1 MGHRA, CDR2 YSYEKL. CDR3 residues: CASSQEGFYNEQFF.

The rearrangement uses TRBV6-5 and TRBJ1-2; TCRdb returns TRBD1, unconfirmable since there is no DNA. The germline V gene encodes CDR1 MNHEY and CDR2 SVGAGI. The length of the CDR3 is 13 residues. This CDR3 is CASRMGQGRGYTF.

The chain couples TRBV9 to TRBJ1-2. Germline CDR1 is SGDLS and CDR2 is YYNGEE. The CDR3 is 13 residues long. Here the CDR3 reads CASSPGSNYGYTF. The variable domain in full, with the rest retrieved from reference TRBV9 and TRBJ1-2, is DSGVTQTPKHLITATGQRVTLRCSPRSGDLSVYWYQQSLDQGLQFLIQYYNGEERAKGNILERFSAQQFPDLHSELNLSSLELGDSALYFCASSPGSNYGYTFGSGTRLTVV.

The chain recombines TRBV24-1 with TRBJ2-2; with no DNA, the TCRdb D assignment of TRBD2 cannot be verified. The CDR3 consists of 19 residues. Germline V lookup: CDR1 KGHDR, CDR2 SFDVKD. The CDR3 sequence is CATSDLQGPLAGAPVELFF.

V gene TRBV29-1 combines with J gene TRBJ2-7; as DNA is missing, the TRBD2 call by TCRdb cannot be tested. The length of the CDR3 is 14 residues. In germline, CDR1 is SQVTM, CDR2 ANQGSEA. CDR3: CSALAGGGNYEQYF.

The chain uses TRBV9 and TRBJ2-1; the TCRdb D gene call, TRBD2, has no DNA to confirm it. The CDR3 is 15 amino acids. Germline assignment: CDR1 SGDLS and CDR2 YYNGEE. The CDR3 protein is CASSVAGRRRDEQFF.

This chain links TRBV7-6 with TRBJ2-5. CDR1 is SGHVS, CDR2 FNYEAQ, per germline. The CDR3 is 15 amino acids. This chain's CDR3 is CASSLFLGSQETQYF.

The CDR3 protein is CATTAYGNEQGKNIQYF. The genes are TRBV7-9 and TRBJ2-4. The germline V gene encodes CDR1 SEHNR and CDR2 FQNEAQ (reference sequence). This CDR3 comprises 17 residues.

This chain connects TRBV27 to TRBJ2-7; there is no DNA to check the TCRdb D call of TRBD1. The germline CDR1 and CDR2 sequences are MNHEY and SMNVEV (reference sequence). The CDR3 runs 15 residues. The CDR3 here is CASSNPGLGSYEQYF.

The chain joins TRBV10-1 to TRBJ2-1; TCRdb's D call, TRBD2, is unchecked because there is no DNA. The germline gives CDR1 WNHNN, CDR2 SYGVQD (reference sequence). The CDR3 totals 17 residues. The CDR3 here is CASSESFGAGVENEQFF.

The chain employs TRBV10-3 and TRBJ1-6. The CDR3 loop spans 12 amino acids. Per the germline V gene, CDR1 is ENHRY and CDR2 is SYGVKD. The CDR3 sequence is CAISLDNSPLHF.

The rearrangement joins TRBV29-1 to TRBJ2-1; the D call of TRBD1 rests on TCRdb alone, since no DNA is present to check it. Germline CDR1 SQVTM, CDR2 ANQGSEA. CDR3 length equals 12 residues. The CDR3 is CSVAEGAPEQFF.

This chain's CDR3 is CAIRSGQGDTDTQYF. J is TRBJ2-3 and V is TRBV10-3; TCRdb picks TRBD2, but there is no DNA to check that call. Per germline, CDR1 ENHRY and CDR2 SYGVKD. The CDR3 length is 15 residues.

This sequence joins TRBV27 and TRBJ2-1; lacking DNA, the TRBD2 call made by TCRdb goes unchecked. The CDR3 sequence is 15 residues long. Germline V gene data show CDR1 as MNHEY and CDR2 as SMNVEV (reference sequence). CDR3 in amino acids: CASSPGTSGRGLQFF.

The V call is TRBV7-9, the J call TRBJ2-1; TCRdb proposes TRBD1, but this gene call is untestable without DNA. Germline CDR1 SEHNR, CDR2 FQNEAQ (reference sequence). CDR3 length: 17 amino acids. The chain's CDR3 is CASSLARRGSSYNEQFF.